This T cell receptor (beta chain) was captured by sequencing in a study of cytomegalovirus exposure and HLA in healthy donors. The study, taken as a whole, reports: The study carried out a later analysis of TCR beta sequences. It associated under 20,000 of them with specific HLA alleles at a false discovery rate of 0.05.

In the case of this clone: Its specificity is unknown.

CDR3 length: 14 residues. V lost 2 bases and J 1 base, leaving 9 bases between the germline ends. Germline V gives CDR1 SGHKS, CDR2 YYEKEE (reference sequence). 60 Vbeta and 13 Jbeta primers were used in PCR. TCRdb's table, derived via immunoSEQ multiplex PCR, lists solely in-frame clones and lacks some. Here the sample spans around 64,000 clones, roughly 69% being singletons. The J gene is TRBJ1-2, the V gene TRBV5-5, with D maybe TRBD1 (6 bases). The receptor was isolated from a woman aged 50 to 60 in good health and CMV-seronegative. Specimen: PBMCs. As DNA, the CDR3 is TGTGCCAGCAGCTTAGAGGGGGTTAACTATGGCTACACCTTC. It is translated as CASSLEGVNYGYTF.